A single sample gave rise to the 5 T cell receptor beta chains below, sequenced in a study of blood T cell repertoires in COVID-19. TCRdb's table, derived via immunoSEQ multiplex PCR, lists solely in-frame clones and lacks some. The sample holds around 210,000 clones; roughly nine tenths are singletons and the top ten take approximately 0.75%. Material: peripheral blood. Receptors were obtained from a woman aged 70-85 years with acute or convalescent COVID-19.

The rearrangement uses TRBV28 and TRBJ2-6, with 8 bases aligning to TRBD1. CDR1 MDHEN and CDR2 SYDVKM come from the germline V gene. This CDR3 contains 17 residues. Trimming took 5 bases from V and 2 from J; bases not matched to a gene: 8. The CDR3 sequence: CASSPPTGGTGANVLTF. The CDR3 nucleotides read TGTGCCAGCAGTCCACCCACAGGGGGAACTGGGGCCAACGTCCTGACTTTC.

This chain uses TRBV5-1 with TRBJ2-5; D may be TRBD1 (5 bases). V gave up 5 bases and J gave up 5 bases, with 16 bases separating them. The germline V gene has CDR1 SGHRS and CDR2 YFSETQ. This CDR3 comprises 14 residues. CDR3 bases: TGCGCCAGCAGTCCTCGGACACGCGTGGAGACCCAGTACTTC. Amino acid sequence: CASSPRTRVETQYF.

With regard to this clone: At the DNA level, this CDR3 is encoded by other sequences in the same sample as well. The rearrangement links TRBV5-1 to TRBJ2-7; D is perhaps TRBD1 (7 bases). Per germline, CDR1 SGHRS and CDR2 YFSETQ. The CDR3 loop spans 15 amino acids. V lost 0 bases, J lost 6 bases, and 16 bases lay in between. This chain's CDR3 is CASSLVAGGRGEQYF. CDR3 in DNA: TGCGCCAGCAGCTTGGTGGCAGGGGGGAGAGGCGAGCAGTACTTC.

This chain uses TRBV7-8 with TRBJ2-2; D is perhaps TRBD2 (5 bases). V lost 3 bases and J 7 bases, leaving 18 bases between the germline ends. This CDR3 is 16 amino acids long. Germline V lookup: CDR1 SGHVS, CDR2 FQNEAQ. The CDR3 DNA reads TGTGCCAGCAGCTTCTCGGGGTTGGGGAGCGGCGGGGAGCTGTTTTTT. Protein product: CASSFSGLGSGGELFF.

As for this clone: The sample holds other DNA sequences that translate to the same CDR3. This chain links TRBV7-2 with TRBJ1-1; the match to TRBD1 covers 7 bases. Looked up from germline, CDR1 is SGHTA and CDR2 is FQGNSA. With V trimmed by 4 bases and J by 5 bases, 4 bases remained unmatched. This CDR3 has 13 amino acids. The CDR3 sequence: CASSYRGLTEAFF. DNA of the CDR3: TGTGCCAGCAGCTACAGGGGTTTAACTGAAGCTTTCTTT.